The rows below give T cell receptor beta chains drawn from one sample of a study of beta chain features in type 1 diabetes. The method was immunoSEQ multiplex PCR; TCRdb's version includes in-frame clones alone and lacks a portion of them. The table lists 970,000 or so clones, roughly 17% of them singletons. Source material: naive CD4+ T cells from blood. Every receptor here comes from a woman between 18 and 29 years old in good health. CDR3s include the opening cysteine and the closing phenylalanine or tryptophan. D genes are given only for firm matches. Clone size is not always given. Where it is, it says once, few, many or a class for expanded clones.

v_call	clone_size	d_call	j_call	cdr3_nt	cdr3_aa
TRBV28	few	NA	TRBJ2-1	TGTGCCAGCAGCGGGCAGGGCTTTGAGCAGTTCTTC	CASSGQGFEQFF
TRBV29-1	NA	TRBD2	TRBJ2-5	TGCAGCGTCCTCAGGACTAGCGGGAGGCGAGAGACCCAGTACTTC	CSVLRTSGRRETQYF
TRBV4-2	NA	TRBD2	TRBJ2-5	TGTGCCAGCAGCCAAGGTGGTAGCGGGATGATACAAGAGACCCAGTACTTC	CASSQGGSGMIQETQYF
TRBV28	few	TRBD2	TRBJ2-2	TGTGCCAGCAGTTTAGGCGGGAGTCGCACCGGGGAGCTGTTTTTT	CASSLGGSRTGELFF
TRBV7-9	NA	TRBD2	TRBJ2-1	TGTGCCAGCAGCTTTACTAGCGGGAGGTCGGGCTCCTACAATGAGCAGTTCTTC	CASSFTSGRSGSYNEQFF
TRBV5-6	NA	NA	TRBJ2-3	TGTGCCAGCAGCTTGTTGGCCAGGATGAGGAATACGCAGTATTTT	CASSLLARMRNTQYF
TRBV2	NA	NA	TRBJ1-5	TGTGCCAGCAGTAAACCCCGGGGCGGCGGTCAGCCCCAGCATTTT	CASSKPRGGGQPQHF
TRBV6-6	few	TRBD1	TRBJ1-2	TGTGCCAGCCTGGGACAGCTTGTTGGCTACACCTTC	CASLGQLVGYTF
TRBV5-1	NA	NA	TRBJ2-7	TGCGCCAGCAGCTTAGGGACGGCCGGTGACGAGCAGTACTTC	CASSLGTAGDEQYF
TRBV7-2	NA	NA	TRBJ2-1	TGTGCCAGCAGCCTAAGGCCATACAATGAGCAGTTCTTC	CASSLRPYNEQFF
TRBV19	NA	NA	TRBJ2-7	TGTGCCAGTAGTATGGCGGGCCCGACCTACGAGCAGTACTTC	CASSMAGPTYEQYF
TRBV23-1	few	TRBD2	TRBJ2-7	TGCGCCAGCAGTCAACAACAAATCGGACGACTAGCGGAGCGGTGGGAGCAGTACTTC	CASSQQQIGRLAERWEQYF
TRBV28	few	NA	TRBJ2-3	TGTGCCAGCGTCAGTAGCACAGATACGCAGTATTTT	CASVSSTDTQYF
TRBV5-1	few	NA	TRBJ1-1	TGCGCCAGCAGCATGAGTTCGAACACTGAAGCTTTCTTT	CASSMSSNTEAFF
TRBV5-1	NA	NA	TRBJ2-5	TGCGCCAGCAGCTTGGACCTGGGGTACCAAGAGACCCAGTACTTC	CASSLDLGYQETQYF
TRBV14	few	TRBD2	TRBJ2-1	TGTGCCAGCAGCCAAGAACTAGCGGGATCTCGGGAGCAGTTCTTC	CASSQELAGSREQFF
TRBV6-6	NA	TRBD1	TRBJ2-2	TGTGCCAGCAGCAGACAGGGGTCCGGGGAGCTGTTTTTT	CASSRQGSGELFF
TRBV6-6	few	NA	TRBJ1-1	TGTGCTTGTTTGAGGGGAAACACTGAAGCTTTCTTT	CACLRGNTEAFF
TRBV5-8	NA	TRBD1	TRBJ2-7	TGTGCCAGCACTTGGATGGGACAGCCTTCCTACGAGCAGTACTTC	CASTWMGQPSYEQYF
TRBV18	NA	TRBD1	TRBJ1-4	TGTGCCAGCTCACCGGACATCACAGGGGGCGGGAGTGAAAAACTGTTTTTT	CASSPDITGGGSEKLFF
TRBV6-6	few	NA	TRBJ2-1	TGTGCCAGCAGTAGACCGGACAGCAATGAGCAGTTCTTC	CASSRPDSNEQFF
TRBV23-1	few	NA	TRBJ2-7	TGCGCCAGCAGCCAAGATTACCGCTACGAGCAGTACTTC	CASSQDYRYEQYF